A single sample gave rise to the 22 T cell receptor beta chains below, sequenced in a study of T cells of healthy individuals (dated by TCRdb to 2016 to 2019). The library was prepared using 5' RACE. For sequencing, an Illumina MiSeq was employed. Using fastp trimming at Q25 and MiXCR clonotype assembly, TCRdb reanalyzed the public sequencing data and kept in-frame beta chains. Each entry merges the rows of one CDR3 protein and shows their most common DNA and genes. The sample data list some 85,000 distinct CDR3 sequences, and about 5.5% of these were observed just once. The top ten clones comprise about 7.5% of the sample. The origin of the receptors is a female donor in good health.

The chain uses TRBV30 and TRBJ1-2; 9 bases are shared with TRBD1. The CDR3 is 14 residues long. With V trimmed by 3 bases and J by 5 bases, 7 bases remained unmatched. Germline V gene data show CDR1 as GTSNPN and CDR2 as SVGIG (reference sequence). CDR3 in DNA: TGTGCCTGGAGCGGGGACAGGGATTGGTATGGCTACACCTTC. This translates into CAWSGDRDWYGYTF.

This clonotype was recorded many times. V and J are TRBV4-3 and TRBJ2-1; D perhaps matches TRBD1 (6 bases). The CDR3 loop spans 15 amino acids. Germline values: CDR1 LGHNA, CDR2 YSLEER. V was cut by 5 bases and J by 9 bases, with 20 bases left in between. The CDR3 nucleotides are TGCGCCAGCAGCAAAGGGACACCTTCGAAGGGTGAGCAGTTCTTC. As protein: CASSKGTPSKGEQFF.

This clonotype turned up a few times. V is TRBV29-1 and J is TRBJ2-7; TRBD1 is a possible D gene (5 bases). V lost 0 bases, J lost 1 base, and 13 bases lay in between. Germline V gene data show CDR1 as SQVTM and CDR2 as ANQGSEA. The CDR3 is 15 amino acids. The CDR3 DNA follows: TGCAGCGTTGAAGATGGAGAAGGGGATTCCTACGAGCAGTACTTC. Encoded protein: CSVEDGEGDSYEQYF.

Ten or more counts support this clonotype. V and J are TRBV6-5 and TRBJ1-1; no clear D gene. Germline CDR1 reads MNHEY; CDR2 reads SVGAGI. This CDR3 is built from 15 residues. V gave up 0 bases and J gave up 1 base, with 9 bases separating them. The CDR3 DNA reads TGTGCCAGCAGTTACTCTACAGCGCAGAACACTGAAGCTTTCTTT. Its translation is CASSYSTAQNTEAFF.

This clonotype turned up a few times. A much more abundant neighbour one base away suggests this may be a read error. The chain employs TRBV10-3 and TRBJ1-6; TRBD1 matches at 7 bases. This CDR3 region has 14 residues. CDR1 and CDR2 (germline): ENHRY, SYGVKD. Trimming removed 8 bases from V and 14 bases from J; junction bases left unmatched: 15. In DNA form, the CDR3 reads TGTGCCATCTGTTCCGGGCCTCCCAGGGGGGCCCTCCACTTT. Translating gives CAICSGPPRGALHF.

The sample holds many counts of this clonotype. The chain combines TRBV29-1 with TRBJ1-2, with D perhaps TRBD1 (6 bases). Trimming left V 6 bases short and J 4 bases short, with 18 bases between. Looked up from germline, CDR1 is SQVTM and CDR2 is ANQGSEA. The CDR3 spans 14 residues. The CDR3: CSVEDSQPIYGYTF. CDR3 nucleotide sequence: TGCAGCGTCGAGGACAGCCAACCTATCTATGGCTACACCTTC. The variable domain in full, completed from reference TRBV29-1 and TRBJ1-2, reads SAVISQKPSRDICQRGTSLTIQCQVDSQVTMMFWYRQQPGQSLTLIATANQGSEATYESGFVIDKFPISRPNLTFSTLTVSNMSPEDSSIYLCSVEDSQPIYGYTFGSGTRLTVV.

The chain combines TRBV6-2 or TRBV6-3 with TRBJ2-1; tentative D call: TRBD1 (5 bases). Germline CDR1 and CDR2: MNHEY and SVGEGT. This CDR3 has 14 amino acids. V was pared by 7 bases and J by 4 bases, with 14 bases between. CDR3: CASNPDRGYNEQFF. The DNA of the CDR3 is TGTGCCAGCAACCCCGATAGGGGTTACAATGAGCAGTTCTTC.

This clonotype appeared a few times. The rearrangement uses TRBV10-3 and TRBJ2-7, with TRBD1 identical over 9 bases. With V trimmed by 6 bases and J by 2 bases, 8 bases remained unmatched. The CDR3 covers 15 residues. CDR1 is ENHRY and CDR2 is SYGVKD in the germline V gene. CDR3 sequence: CAIRSGTGTTYEQYF. DNA for the CDR3: TGTGCCATCAGGTCGGGGACAGGGACTACCTACGAGCAGTACTTC.

This clonotype appeared a few times. The V gene is TRBV5-1, the J gene TRBJ1-1, with D perhaps matching TRBD1 (5 bases). Trimming took off 0 bases at V and 5 bases at J, with 11 bases between the two ends. The V gene's germline CDR1 is SGHRS and CDR2 YFSETQ. The CDR3 is made up of 14 amino acids. The CDR3: CASSLEAGRTEAFF. The CDR3 nucleotides read TGCGCCAGCAGCTTGGAGGCAGGGAGGACTGAAGCTTTCTTT.

This clonotype has a handful of counts. V is TRBV7-2 and J is TRBJ1-2; D is unresolved. Trimming took 4 bases from V and 3 from J, leaving 3 bases between them. CDR1 is SGHTA, CDR2 FQGNSA, per germline. CDR3 size: 11 residues. The CDR3 here is CASSSYYGYTF. For the CDR3, the DNA is TGTGCCAGCAGCTCCTACTATGGCTACACCTTC. Filled out from reference TRBV7-2 and TRBJ1-2, the complete variable domain reads GAGVSQSPSNKVTEKGKDVELRCDPISGHTALYWYRQSLGQGLEFLIYFQGNSAPDKSGLPSDRFSAERTGGSVSTLTIQRTQQEDSAVYLCASSSYYGYTFGSGTRLTVV.

This clonotype was seen at least ten times. The V and J genes are TRBV6-5 and TRBJ2-7; D is ambiguous. The V end lost 6 bases, the J end lost 3 bases, and 12 bases lay between the germline ends. The germline V gene has CDR1 MNHEY and CDR2 SVGAGI. The CDR3 spans 13 residues. The CDR3: CASSRMGYYEQYF. DNA for the CDR3: TGTGCCAGCAGCCGCATGGGCTACTACGAGCAGTACTTC.

V and J are TRBV29-1 and TRBJ1-2; D remains unclear. The V and J ends lost 4 bases and 1 base respectively, with 7 bases between them. CDR1 and CDR2 (germline): SQVTM, ANQGSEA. The CDR3 is made up of 12 amino acids. CDR3 sequence reads: CSVAGFNYGYTF. The CDR3 region has the DNA TGCAGCGTTGCCGGATTTAACTATGGCTACACCTTC.

There are many counts of this clonotype. The rearrangement uses TRBV30 and TRBJ2-7; D uncertain. CDR3 length: 11 amino acids. The V gene's germline CDR1 is GTSNPN and CDR2 SVGIG (reference sequence). Trimming pared 5 bases from V and 1 base from J, leaving 6 bases between. CDR3 DNA: TGTGCCTGGTCAGTGTCCTACGAGCAGTACTTC. This translates into CAWSVSYEQYF. The whole variable domain, filled in from reference TRBV30 and TRBJ2-7, reads SQTIHQWPATLVQPVGSPLSLECTVEGTSNPNLYWYRQAAGRGLQLLFYSVGIGQISSEVPQNLSASRPQDRQFILSSKKLLLSDSGFYLCAWSVSYEQYFGPGTRLTVT.

This clonotype was seen ten or more times. The gene calls are TRBV7-2 and TRBJ2-3; no firm D call. V gave up 1 base and J gave up 2 bases, with 7 bases separating them. The CDR3 loop spans 14 amino acids. The V gene's germline CDR1 is SGHTA and CDR2 FQGNSA. In DNA, the CDR3 is TGTGCCAGCAGCTTAGGACAACTCACAGATACGCAGTATTTT. It is translated as CASSLGQLTDTQYF.

The V gene is TRBV28, the J gene TRBJ2-3; no reliable D call. This CDR3 comprises 13 residues. Germline V gives CDR1 MDHEN, CDR2 SYDVKM. The V end was cut by 6 bases, the J end by 0 bases, with 7 bases between. CDR3 in DNA: TGTGCCAGCAGCGCTAGAAGCACAGATACGCAGTATTTT. Amino acid sequence: CASSARSTDTQYF.

This clonotype was found many times. This chain uses TRBV4-3 with TRBJ2-1; D may be TRBD1 (6 bases). V was clipped by 1 base and J by 1 base, with 11 bases between them. The CDR3 has 16 amino acids. Germline V gene lookup returns CDR1 LGHNA and CDR2 YSLEER. The CDR3 DNA sequence: TGCGCCAGCAGCCAAGCGGCAGGGGAGTCCTACAATGAGCAGTTCTTC. It codes for CASSQAAGESYNEQFF.

This clonotype was recorded many times. In DNA, the CDR3 is TGTGCCACCAGCACTCCAGGTCCCCAGGGGCCGTACACAGATACGCAGTATTTT. Its protein product is CATSTPGPQGPYTDTQYF. The V gene is TRBV15, the J gene TRBJ2-3, with a tentative D call TRBD1 (6 bases). Germline CDR1 reads LNHNV; CDR2 reads YYDKDF (reference sequence). The CDR3 spans 18 residues. V was trimmed by 4 bases and J by 2 bases, leaving 22 bases between them. Full variable domain (missing parts from reference TRBV15 and TRBJ2-3): DAMVIQNPRYQVTQFGKPVTLSCSQTLNHNVMYWYQQKSSQAPKLLFHYYDKDFNNEADTPDNFQSRRPNTSFCFLDIRSPGLGDTAMYLCATSTPGPQGPYTDTQYFGPGTRLTVL.

This clonotype came up many times. The chain couples TRBV19 to TRBJ2-2, with D possibly TRBD2 on 6 matching bases. The CDR3 has 15 amino acids. Germline CDR1 is LNHDA and CDR2 is SQIVND (reference sequence). V was cut by 0 bases and J by 6 bases, with 11 bases left in between. CDR3 in amino acids: CASSIDLATAGELFF. The CDR3 DNA is TGTGCCAGTAGTATAGATCTAGCGACGGCCGGGGAGCTGTTTTTT.

This clonotype was counted at least ten times. The chain carries TRBV6-2 or TRBV6-3 and TRBJ2-1; no definite D call. The CDR3 extends over 14 amino acids. Trimming removed 2 bases from V and 6 bases from J, with 11 bases in between. Germline CDR1 reads MNHEY; CDR2 reads SVGEGT. CDR3 bases: TGTGCCAGCAGTTACGCGCAGGTGCGCAATGAGCAGTTCTTC. Residues: CASSYAQVRNEQFF.

This clonotype has ten or more counts. Possible read error: a much larger clone is one base away. CDR3 residues: CASSPRTQCNSPLHF. The CDR3, as DNA: TGTGCCAGCAGTCCAAGGACTCAATGTAATTCACCCCTCCACTTT. The rearrangement links TRBV28 to TRBJ1-6, with D unresolved. V was cut by 5 bases and J by 6 bases, with 14 bases left in between. Germline V lookup: CDR1 MDHEN, CDR2 SYDVKM. CDR3 size: 15 residues.

This clonotype was counted between two and nine times. This chain joins TRBV5-1 and TRBJ2-1, with 7 bases that match TRBD2. Germline trimming cut 4 bases from V and 10 bases from J; bases unmatched to any gene: 14. Germline V gene data show CDR1 as SGHRS and CDR2 as YFSETQ. The CDR3 spans 15 residues. The CDR3 region has the DNA TGCGCCAGCAGCCCCTCACTGGGACTACCGGGGGAGCAGTTCTTC. Translated, it gives CASSPSLGLPGEQFF.

This clonotype was detected many times. The V gene is TRBV4-2, the J gene TRBJ2-2; 12 nucleotides agree with TRBD2. Per germline, CDR1 LGHNA and CDR2 YNFKEQ. V lost 1 base to trimming and J lost 7 bases; unmatched junction nucleotides: 4. The CDR3 extends over 16 amino acids. CDR3 loop: CASSQGLAGVGGELFF. The CDR3 DNA reads TGTGCCAGCAGCCAAGGACTAGCGGGAGTCGGCGGGGAGCTGTTTTTT.